This T cell receptor beta chain was observed in a study of metastatic and nonmetastatic thyroid tumors. Study summary: The comparison covered peripheral blood and tumor or nodule tissue in malignant and benign thyroid patients.

Broader study findings: Relative to benign nodules, malignant thyroid tumors were reportedly characterized by significantly elevated TCR beta diversity in blood and tumor.

Original handling: The distant-metastasis classifier for papillary thyroid cancer was built from CDR3 differences across clinicopathological groups. TCRdb redid the clone calls on the PCR reads using MiXCR. These V and J calls are TCRdb output, not the study's own analysis. The sample lists about 9,400 clones, roughly 30% occurring once. Patients had received no treatment of any kind before thyroid surgery. CDR3 length: 15 residues. Germline V gene lookup returns CDR1 SGHNT and CDR2 YENEEA. The trim removed 5 bases at V and 4 bases at J, leaving 9 bases unmatched. As concerns this clone: The antigen remains undetermined.

This receptor was taken from a female donor with papillary thyroid cancer or a benign thyroid nodule (not recorded which). Some clones in this sample may be carry-over from other donors' samples. This chain links TRBV11-3 with TRBJ2-3; 7 bases fit TRBD1. Specimen: adjacent normal tissue. CDR3 in amino acids: CASSLGQAGADTQYF. CDR3 bases: TGTGCCAGCAGCCTCGGACAGGCCGGCGCAGATACGCAGTATTTT.